This T cell receptor beta chain was profiled in a study of blood T cells in healthy people across ages. Every participating donor contributed roughly 10 milliliters of peripheral blood through a draw. Extraction of total RNA produced a minimum of 6 micrograms from each sample. A J-beta primer mix and a sample-barcoded 5' primer were used in a second PCR of roughly 6 to 11 cycles. Every cDNA molecule bore a tag from a template-switch adaptor containing 12 random nucleotides. TCRdb analysed the 5' RACE reads with MiXCR anew, one entry per CDR3 protein. Among roughly 1,700,000 distinct CDR3 sequences listed, roughly 28% were seen once. Losses at the gene ends were 6 bases for V and 3 bases for J; bases not matched to a gene: 11. The germline gives CDR1 MNHNY, CDR2 SVGAGI (reference sequence). The CDR3 totals 16 residues.

The source material was blood. This receptor was taken from a young woman in good health. This sequence joins TRBV6-6 and TRBJ2-1; TRBD2 matches 7 bases. CDR3 amino acids: CASSPLVREIYNEQFF. The CDR3 DNA follows: TGTGCCAGCAGCCCCTTGGTGCGGGAGATCTACAATGAGCAGTTCTTC.